The 3 T cell receptor beta chains in this list originate from one sample, sequenced in a study of blood T cell repertoires in COVID-19. Method: immunoSEQ multiplex PCR; TCRdb's copy keeps in-frame clones and lacks some. The sample yields about 6,600 clones, roughly nine tenths seen once. Input material: peripheral blood. These receptors all come from a human donor in a cohort sampled during active COVID-19. The donor label of this sample is uncertain.

The rearrangement links TRBV2 to TRBJ2-5; 7 bases agree with TRBD1. Trimming took 5 bases from V and 1 from J; bases not matched to a gene: 7. The germline V gene encodes CDR1 SNHLY and CDR2 FYNNEI. The length of the CDR3 is 15 residues. The CDR3 protein is CASSSKGQFQETQYF. CDR3 coding DNA: TGTGCCAGCAGTTCAAAGGGACAGTTCCAAGAGACCCAGTACTTC.

V gene TRBV28 combines with J gene TRBJ2-7; 12 bases align to TRBD2. Germline CDR1 reads MDHEN; CDR2 reads SYDVKM. The length of the CDR3 is 15 residues. Germline trimming cut 2 bases from V and 3 bases from J; bases unmatched to any gene: 2. CDR3 DNA: TGTGCCAGCAGTTTACCGACTAGCGGGAGCTACGAGCAGTACTTC. Its protein is CASSLPTSGSYEQYF.

The CDR3 loop is CASSPGSGQDTQYF. The CDR3 DNA reads as TGCGCCAGCAGCCCCGGGAGCGGGCAAGATACGCAGTATTTT. The genes are TRBV5-1 and TRBJ2-3, with D perhaps TRBD2 (6 bases). From germline, CDR1 is SGHRS and CDR2 YFSETQ. CDR3 length equals 14 residues. Trimming pared 4 bases from V and 5 bases from J, leaving 14 bases between.